This T cell receptor beta chain was recorded in a study of identical twins. In its sample, this clonotype was seen a few times. As yet, its antigen is unknown. The study, taken as a whole, reports: Memory repertoires lacked the insertion deficit that abundant cord blood beta clonotypes showed.

TCRdb redid the calling of the 5' RACE reads with MiXCR, one entry per CDR3 protein. Of about 1.7 million distinct CDR3 sequences in the sample, under 35% were seen once. V was pared by 4 bases and J by 2 bases, with 7 bases of the junction left unmatched. The CDR3 is 16 residues long. V and J are TRBV12-3 or TRBV12-4 and TRBJ2-2; 7 nucleotides align to TRBD2. This sequence was found in a newborn girl in good health. Sequencing input: cord blood. The DNA for the CDR3 is TGTGCCAGCAGTTCTCAAGCGGGGTTAAACACCGGGGAGCTGTTTTTT. Translation gives CASSSQAGLNTGELFF.